This T cell receptor beta chain was observed in a study of blood T cell repertoires in COVID-19. Study context: The samples span acute and convalescent COVID-19 from the United States, Italy and Spain. In each case, the material was cDNA or gDNA derived from T cells, B-cell-depleted T cells, or PBMCs.

Trimming removed 4 bases from V and 8 bases from J, with 9 bases in between. CDR3 length: 13 amino acids. CDR1 is MNHEY, CDR2 SVGAGI, per germline. Original handling: From reference gene primer amplification, estimates of nucleated cell counts were derived. TCRdb keeps only in-frame clones here, not all; method: immunoSEQ multiplex PCR. From that table come the V and J calls and clone size; the DNA was used to work out D and trimming. The repertoire includes 70,000 to 100,000 clones, 90% of them detected once, and around 4.5% sits in the top ten. The rearrangement links TRBV6-5 to TRBJ1-6; D ambiguous. Material for sequencing was peripheral blood. This TCR derives from a woman of 80 years or more with active or convalescent COVID-19. The CDR3 reads CASSSAGYSPLHF. CDR3 nucleotides: TGTGCCAGCAGTTCCGCGGGATATTCACCCCTCCACTTT.